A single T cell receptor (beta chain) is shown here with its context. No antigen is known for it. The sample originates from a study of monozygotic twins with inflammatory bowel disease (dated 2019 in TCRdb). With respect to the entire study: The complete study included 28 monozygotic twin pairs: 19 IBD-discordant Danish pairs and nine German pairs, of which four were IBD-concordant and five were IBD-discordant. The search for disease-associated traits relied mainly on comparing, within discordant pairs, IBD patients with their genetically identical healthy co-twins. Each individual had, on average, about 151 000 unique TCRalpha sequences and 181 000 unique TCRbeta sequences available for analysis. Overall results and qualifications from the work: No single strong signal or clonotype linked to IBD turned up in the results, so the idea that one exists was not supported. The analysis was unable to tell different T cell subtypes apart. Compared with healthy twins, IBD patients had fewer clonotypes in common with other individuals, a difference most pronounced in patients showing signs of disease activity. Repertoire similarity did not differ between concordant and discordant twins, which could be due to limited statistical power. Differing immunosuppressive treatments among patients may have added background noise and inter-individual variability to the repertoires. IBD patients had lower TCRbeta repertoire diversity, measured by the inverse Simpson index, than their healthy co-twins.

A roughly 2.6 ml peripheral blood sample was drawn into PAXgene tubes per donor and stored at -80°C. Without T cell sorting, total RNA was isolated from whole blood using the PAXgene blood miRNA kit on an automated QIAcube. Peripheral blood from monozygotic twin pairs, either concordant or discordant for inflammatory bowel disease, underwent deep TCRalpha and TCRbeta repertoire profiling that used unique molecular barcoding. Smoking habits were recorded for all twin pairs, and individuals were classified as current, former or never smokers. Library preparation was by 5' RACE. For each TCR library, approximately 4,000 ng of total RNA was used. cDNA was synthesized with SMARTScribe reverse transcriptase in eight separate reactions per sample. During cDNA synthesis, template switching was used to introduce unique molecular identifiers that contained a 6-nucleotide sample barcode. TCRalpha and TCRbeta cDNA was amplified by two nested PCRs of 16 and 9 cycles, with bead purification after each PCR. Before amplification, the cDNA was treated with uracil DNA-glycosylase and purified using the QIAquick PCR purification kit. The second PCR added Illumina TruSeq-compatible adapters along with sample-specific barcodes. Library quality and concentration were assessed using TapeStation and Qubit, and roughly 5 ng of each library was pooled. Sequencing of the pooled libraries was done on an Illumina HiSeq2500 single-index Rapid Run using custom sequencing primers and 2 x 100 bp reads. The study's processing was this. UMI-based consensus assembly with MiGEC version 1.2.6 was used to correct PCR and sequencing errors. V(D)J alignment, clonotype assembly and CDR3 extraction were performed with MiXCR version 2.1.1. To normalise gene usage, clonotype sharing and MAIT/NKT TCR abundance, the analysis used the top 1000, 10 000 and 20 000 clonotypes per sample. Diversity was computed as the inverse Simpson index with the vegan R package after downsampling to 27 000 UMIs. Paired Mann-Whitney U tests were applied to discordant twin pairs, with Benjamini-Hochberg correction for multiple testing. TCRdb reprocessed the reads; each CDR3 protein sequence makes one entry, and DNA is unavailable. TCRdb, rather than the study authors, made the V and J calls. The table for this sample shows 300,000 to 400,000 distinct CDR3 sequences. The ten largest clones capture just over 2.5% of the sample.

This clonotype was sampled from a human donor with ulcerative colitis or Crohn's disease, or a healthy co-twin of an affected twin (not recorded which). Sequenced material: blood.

The CDR3 protein: CASSLSEATYEQYF. The chain is made from TRBV7-9 and TRBJ2-7. CDR1 and CDR2 are drawn from the germline V gene (reference sequence): SEHNR, FQNEAQ. From its cysteine to its phenylalanine, the CDR3 spans 14 amino acids. DNA for this receptor is not on file.